Listed below are T cell receptor beta chains from one sample, sequenced in a study of OX40 agonist ivuxolimab in advanced cancers. The assay was immunoSEQ multiplex PCR, and TCRdb's table has in-frame clones only and misses some. The table lists about 67,000 clones, over 70% of them singletons. The specimen was CD4+ or CD8+ T cells sorted from blood, collected in a trial of the OX40 agonist ivuxolimab. Receptors originate from an adult with an advanced solid tumor such as melanoma, head and neck, liver or kidney cancer. CDR3s include the opening cysteine and the closing phenylalanine or tryptophan. The order of the fields is D gene, J gene, V gene, clone size, CDR3 protein, CDR3 DNA. The D gene is left open where the match is weak. Not every row has a clone size; where given, it reads once, few, many or a size class.

. | TRBJ1-1 | TRBV28 | . | CASSSRVTEAFF | TGTGCCAGCAGTTCCAGGGTAACTGAAGCTTTCTTT
. | TRBJ1-2 | TRBV6-5 | . | CASSYTQTRVRGYTF | TGTGCCAGCAGTTACACCCAGACCCGGGTCCGTGGCTACACCTTC
. | TRBJ2-2 | TRBV6-1 | . | CASSEARTTGELFF | TGTGCCAGCAGTGAAGCGAGGACCACCGGGGAGCTGTTTTTT
TRBD2 | TRBJ2-1 | TRBV9 | once | CASSVAGGSTYNEQFF | TGTGCCAGCAGCGTAGCGGGCGGGAGTACCTACAATGAGCAGTTCTTC
TRBD2 | TRBJ2-1 | TRBV9 | once | CASSATSGSPNEQFF | TGTGCCAGCAGCGCTACTAGCGGTTCTCCCAATGAGCAGTTCTTC
. | TRBJ2-1 | TRBV5-1 | . | CASSSHPEGSYNEQFF | TGCGCCAGCAGCTCTCACCCTGAGGGCAGCTACAATGAGCAGTTCTTC
. | TRBJ1-2 | TRBV11-1 | . | CASSLDVTNYGYTF | TGTGCCAGCAGCTTAGACGTGACTAACTATGGCTACACCTTC
. | TRBJ1-5 | TRBV7-8 | . | CASSVAPQGYSNQPQHF | TGTGCCAGCAGCGTAGCGCCACAGGGATATAGCAATCAGCCCCAGCATTTT
. | TRBJ1-3 | TRBV19 | . | CASMGGAGNTIYF | TGTGCCAGTATGGGAGGGGCTGGAAACACCATATATTTT
TRBD2 | TRBJ2-7 | TRBV7-2 | . | CASSSPTSGGLHEQYF | TGTGCCAGCAGCTCCCCTACTAGCGGGGGCCTCCACGAGCAGTACTTC
TRBD1 | TRBJ1-6 | TRBV7-2 | few | CASSFDRGNSPLHF | TGTGCCAGCAGCTTTGACAGGGGCAATTCACCCCTCCACTTT
. | TRBJ2-6 | TRBV19 | . | CASTPAERSGANVLTF | TGTGCCAGCACCCCAGCGGAGCGCTCTGGGGCCAACGTCCTGACTTTC
TRBD1 | TRBJ2-7 | TRBV6-5 | . | CASSYSRSPGGAGYF | TGTGCCAGCAGTTACTCGAGATCACCAGGGGGCGCCGGGTACTTC
. | TRBJ2-2 | TRBV27 | . | CASSFWGIGGELFF | TGTGCCAGCAGTTTCTGGGGTATCGGCGGGGAGCTGTTTTTT
. | TRBJ2-7 | TRBV19 | . | CASSGRGTGVPYEQYF | TGTGCCAGTAGCGGCCGCGGAACGGGAGTCCCCTACGAGCAGTACTTC
. | TRBJ2-7 | TRBV2 | . | CASSDGQYEQYF | TGTGCCAGCAGTGACGGACAGTACGAGCAGTACTTC
. | TRBJ1-2 | TRBV25-1 | . | CASSAQEMTATYGYTF | TGTGCCAGCAGTGCGCAGGAGATGACAGCCACCTATGGCTACACCTTC
. | TRBJ1-1 | TRBV27 | . | CASTLLRVGVTEAFF | TGTGCCAGCACCCTTCTCCGGGTGGGGGTCACTGAAGCTTTCTTT
TRBD2 | TRBJ2-7 | TRBV2 | . | CASSDDGRSYEQYF | TGTGCCAGCAGTGATGACGGGAGGTCCTACGAGCAGTACTTC
TRBD1 | TRBJ1-2 | TRBV27 | once | CASSSRDRVGGYTF | TGTGCCAGCAGTTCTCGGGACAGGGTCGGTGGCTACACCTTC
. | TRBJ1-5 | TRBV28 | few | CASSLGAGYRLPQHF | TGTGCCAGCAGTTTGGGGGCAGGGTATCGTCTGCCCCAGCATTTT
TRBD1 | TRBJ2-7 | TRBV7-9 | . | CASSLGTGDNEQYF | TGTGCCAGCAGCTTAGGGACAGGGGACAACGAGCAGTACTTC
. | TRBJ1-5 | TRBV5-1 | . | CASSPGGDPTIWPQHF | TGCGCCAGCAGCCCGGGGGGGGACCCCACCATCTGGCCCCAGCATTTT
. | TRBJ1-4 | TRBV28 | . | CASSGQRSTNEKLFF | TGTGCCAGCAGCGGACAGAGATCAACTAATGAAAAACTGTTTTTT
. | TRBJ1-1 | TRBV30 | few | CAWKRQIGTEAFF | TGTGCCTGGAAGAGGCAGATCGGAACTGAAGCTTTCTTT
. | TRBJ1-1 | TRBV19 | . | CASSIDEGVEAFF | TGTGCCAGTAGTATAGATGAAGGGGTTGAAGCTTTCTTT
TRBD1 | TRBJ1-2 | TRBV19 | medium-sized | CASRGQGGGGYTF | TGTGCCAGTAGAGGACAGGGTGGAGGTGGCTACACCTTC
. | TRBJ2-7 | TRBV4-2 | . | CASSQQTGQGHYEQYF | TGTGCCAGCAGCCAACAAACGGGGCAGGGGCACTACGAGCAGTACTTC
. | TRBJ1-6 | TRBV30 | . | CAWNTGPSSYNSPLHF | TGTGCCTGGAACACGGGCCCCAGCTCCTATAATTCACCCCTCCACTTT
. | TRBJ2-7 | TRBV27 | . | CASSSFYEQYF | TGTGCCAGCAGTTCGTTCTACGAGCAGTACTTC
. | TRBJ1-1 | TRBV5-4 | . | CASSSPKGTEAFF | TGTGCCAGCAGCTCGCCGAAGGGGACTGAAGCTTTCTTT
. | TRBJ2-3 | TRBV6-6 | . | CASCQGKDTQYF | TGTGCCAGCTGTCAGGGGAAGGATACGCAGTATTTT
. | TRBJ1-5 | TRBV7-2 | few | CASSLAGGGQPQHF | TGTGCCAGCAGCTTAGCTGGGGGGGGACAGCCCCAGCATTTT
. | TRBJ1-2 | TRBV4-1 | once | CASSHPDSSYGYTF | TGCGCCAGCAGCCACCCGGACTCCTCCTATGGCTACACCTTC
. | TRBJ2-1 | TRBV27 | . | CASSPTRQYNEQFF | TGTGCCAGCAGTCCCACTCGCCAGTACAATGAGCAGTTCTTC
. | TRBJ1-2 | TRBV19 | few | CASSSTAYGYTF | TGTGCCAGTAGTAGCACGGCCTATGGCTACACCTTC
TRBD1 | TRBJ1-4 | TRBV28 | . | CASKGAGANEKLFF | TGTGCCAGCAAGGGGGCAGGGGCTAATGAAAAACTGTTTTTT
. | TRBJ1-6 | TRBV6-1 | few | CASSDWSANNSPLHF | TGTGCCAGCAGTGATTGGTCAGCTAATAATTCACCCCTCCACTTT
. | TRBJ1-1 | TRBV5-6 | . | CASSLVGGREAFF | TGTGCCAGCAGCTTGGTAGGGGGGCGTGAAGCTTTCTTT
. | TRBJ2-5 | TRBV7-6 | . | CASSLGVTFQETQYF | TGTGCCAGCAGCTTAGGGGTGACTTTCCAAGAGACCCAGTACTTC
. | TRBJ1-5 | TRBV2 | . | CASSGGRDSNQPQHF | TGTGCCAGCAGTGGTGGTAGGGATAGCAATCAGCCCCAGCATTTT
TRBD1 | TRBJ2-2 | TRBV7-3 | . | CASSSGQGSGELFF | TGTGCCAGCAGCTCGGGACAGGGGAGCGGGGAGCTGTTTTTT
TRBD1 | TRBJ1-3 | TRBV2 | . | CASSGQGLGNTIYF | TGTGCCAGCAGTGGACAGGGACTTGGAAACACCATATATTTT
. | TRBJ1-5 | TRBV27 | . | CASSSRQGSRQPQHF | TGTGCCAGCAGTTCACGGCAGGGATCACGGCAGCCCCAGCATTTT
TRBD1 | TRBJ1-2 | TRBV6-5 | . | CASSSKDRGYGYTF | TGTGCCAGCAGTTCCAAGGACAGGGGCTATGGCTACACCTTC
. | TRBJ2-5 | TRBV10-2 | . | CASSPAPPETQYF | TGCGCCAGCAGTCCCGCCCCGCCTGAGACCCAGTACTTC
TRBD2 | TRBJ2-1 | TRBV5-4 | . | CASSFAGGIGNEQFF | TGTGCCAGCAGCTTTGCCGGGGGGATCGGGAATGAGCAGTTCTTC
. | TRBJ2-1 | TRBV19 | once | CASSMGYNEQFF | TGTGCCAGTAGTATGGGCTACAATGAGCAGTTCTTC
. | TRBJ1-5 | TRBV28 | . | CASSFRQQGGNQPQHF | TGTGCCAGCAGCTTTAGACAGCAGGGTGGCAATCAGCCCCAGCATTTT
. | TRBJ2-7 | TRBV6-6 | . | CASSSSDSYEQYF | TGTGCCAGCAGCTCCTCAGACAGCTACGAGCAGTACTTC
. | TRBJ1-2 | TRBV5-1 | . | CASSLGAGNGYTF | TGCGCCAGCAGCTTGGGGGCAGGGAACGGCTACACCTTC
TRBD2 | TRBJ2-6 | TRBV10-3 | . | CAISESTTSASSGANVLTF | TGTGCCATCAGTGAGTCCACGACTAGCGCCAGCTCTGGGGCCAACGTCCTGACTTTC
TRBD1 | TRBJ1-1 | TRBV11-2 | . | CASSPRGTGVGGEAFF | TGTGCCAGCAGCCCTAGAGGGACAGGGGTTGGTGGTGAAGCTTTCTTT